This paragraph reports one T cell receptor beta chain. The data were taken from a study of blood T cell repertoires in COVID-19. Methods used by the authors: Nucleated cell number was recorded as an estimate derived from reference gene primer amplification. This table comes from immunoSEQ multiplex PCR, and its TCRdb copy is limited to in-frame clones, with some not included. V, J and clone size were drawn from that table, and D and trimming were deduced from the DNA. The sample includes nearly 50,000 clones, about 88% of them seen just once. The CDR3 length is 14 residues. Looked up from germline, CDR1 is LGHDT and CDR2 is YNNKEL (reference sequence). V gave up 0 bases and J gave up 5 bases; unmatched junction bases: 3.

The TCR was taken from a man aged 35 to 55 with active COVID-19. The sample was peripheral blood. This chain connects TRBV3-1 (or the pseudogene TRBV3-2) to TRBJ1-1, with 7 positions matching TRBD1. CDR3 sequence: CASSQDSRGTEAFF. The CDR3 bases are TGTGCCAGCAGCCAAGATTCCAGGGGGACTGAAGCTTTCTTT.